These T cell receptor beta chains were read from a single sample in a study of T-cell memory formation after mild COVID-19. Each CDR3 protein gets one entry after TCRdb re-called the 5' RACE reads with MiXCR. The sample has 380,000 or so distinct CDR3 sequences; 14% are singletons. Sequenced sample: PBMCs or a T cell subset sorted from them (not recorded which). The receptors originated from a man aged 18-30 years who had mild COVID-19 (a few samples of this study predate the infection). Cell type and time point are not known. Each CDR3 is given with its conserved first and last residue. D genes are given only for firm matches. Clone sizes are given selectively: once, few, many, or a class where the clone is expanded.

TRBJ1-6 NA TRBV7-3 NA CASSRGASENSPLHF TGTGCCAGCAGCCGCGGGGCTTCGGAAAATTCACCCCTCCACTTT
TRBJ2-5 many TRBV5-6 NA CASSRRSLGGETQYF TGTGCCAGCAGCCGAAGATCGTTGGGAGGAGAGACCCAGTACTTC
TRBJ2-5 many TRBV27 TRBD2 CASSLAPVGWGGETQYF TGTGCCAGCAGTTTAGCCCCGGTGGGCTGGGGGGGAGAGACCCAGTACTTC
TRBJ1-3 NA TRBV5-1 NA CASSLTGLVAGNTIYF TGCGCCAGCAGCTTGACAGGGCTCGTCGCTGGAAACACCATATATTTT
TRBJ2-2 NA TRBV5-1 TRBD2 CASSPGTRGTGELFF TGCGCCAGCAGCCCCGGGACTAGAGGAACCGGGGAGCTGTTTTTT
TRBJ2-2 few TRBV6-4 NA CASSKRAPIGTGELFF TGTGCCAGCAGTAAAAGGGCCCCGATTGGCACCGGGGAGCTGTTTTTT
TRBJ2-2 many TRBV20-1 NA CSAWEQTNTGELFF TGCAGTGCTTGGGAACAGACGAACACCGGGGAGCTGTTTTTT
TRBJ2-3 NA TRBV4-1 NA CASSQTLQTDTQYF TGCGCCAGCAGCCAAACACTGCAAACAGATACGCAGTATTTT
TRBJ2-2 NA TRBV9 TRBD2 CASSGLAGGRTGELFF TGTGCCAGCAGCGGACTAGCGGGGGGCCGCACCGGGGAGCTGTTTTTT
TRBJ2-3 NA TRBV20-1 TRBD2 CSARGTSGDTDTQYF TGCAGTGCTAGAGGGACTAGCGGGGACACAGATACGCAGTATTTT
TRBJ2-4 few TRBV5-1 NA CASSLIGRGGNIQYF TGCGCCAGCAGCTTGATAGGGCGGGGCGGAAACATTCAGTACTTC
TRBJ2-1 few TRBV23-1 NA CAYPSAYNEQFF TGCGCCTACCCTAGCGCGTACAATGAGCAGTTCTTC
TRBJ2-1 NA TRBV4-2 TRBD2 CASSQGAAGANNEQFF TGTGCCAGCAGCCAAGGAGCAGCGGGGGCTAACAATGAGCAGTTCTTC
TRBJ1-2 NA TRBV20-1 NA CSAPQALYGYTF TGCAGTGCTCCACAGGCTCTCTATGGCTACACCTTC
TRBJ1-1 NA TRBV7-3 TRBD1 CANLPGTGVGNTEAFF TGTGCCAACCTTCCGGGGACAGGGGTAGGGAACACTGAAGCTTTCTTT
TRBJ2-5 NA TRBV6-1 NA CASSLHWETQYF TGTGCCAGCAGTCTACATTGGGAGACCCAGTACTTC
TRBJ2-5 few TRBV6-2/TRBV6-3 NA CASSSSGQTQYF TGTGCCAGCAGTTCCAGCGGGCAGACCCAGTACTTC
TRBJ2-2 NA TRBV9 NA CASSVVPLNTGELFF TGTGCCAGCAGCGTAGTCCCCCTTAACACCGGGGAGCTGTTTTTT
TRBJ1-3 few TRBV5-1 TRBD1 CASSMGQAASGNTIYF TGCGCCAGCAGCATGGGACAGGCCGCCTCTGGAAACACCATATATTTT
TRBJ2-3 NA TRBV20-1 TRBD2 CSARDSGGTDTQYF TGCAGTGCTAGAGACAGCGGGGGCACAGATACGCAGTATTTT
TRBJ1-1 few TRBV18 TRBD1 CASSQYRGRVTEAFF TGTGCCAGCTCACAATACAGGGGGCGAGTTACTGAAGCTTTCTTT
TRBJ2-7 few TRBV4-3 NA CASSQVIAGPYGQYF TGCGCCAGCAGCCAAGTAATTGCGGGGCCCTATGGGCAGTACTTC
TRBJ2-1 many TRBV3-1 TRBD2 CASSTRLAGGIIYNEQFF TGTGCCAGCAGCACCCGACTAGCGGGGGGCATCATCTACAATGAGCAGTTCTTC
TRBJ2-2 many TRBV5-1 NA CASRGTNTGELFF TGCGCCAGCAGGGGTACGAACACCGGGGAGCTGTTTTTT
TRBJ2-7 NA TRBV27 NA CASSLWSGEGYEQYF TGTGCCAGCAGTTTATGGTCAGGAGAAGGGTACGAGCAGTACTTC
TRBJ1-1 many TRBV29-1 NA CSVGRGGTEAFF TGCAGCGTTGGAAGGGGGGGCACTGAAGCTTTCTTT
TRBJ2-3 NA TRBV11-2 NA CASSPRSWDTKVDTQYF TGTGCCAGCAGCCCCAGATCCTGGGACACAAAAGTAGATACGCAGTATTTT
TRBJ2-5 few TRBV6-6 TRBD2 CAGQSGGTETQYF TGTGCCGGGCAGTCGGGGGGGACAGAGACCCAGTACTTC
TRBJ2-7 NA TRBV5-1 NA CASSLRTSTAEQYF TGCGCCAGCAGCTTGAGGACCTCCACTGCCGAGCAGTACTTC
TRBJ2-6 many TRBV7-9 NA CASSLGSVTPRAGANVLTF TGTGCCAGCAGCTTAGGATCGGTGACTCCACGCGCTGGGGCCAACGTCCTGACTTTC
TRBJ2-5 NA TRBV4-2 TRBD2 CASSQDSKRGGETQYF TGTGCCAGCAGCCAAGATAGTAAGCGGGGAGGGGAGACCCAGTACTTC
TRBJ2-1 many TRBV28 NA CASSLVSGHVFYNEQFF TGTGCCAGCAGTTTGGTGTCGGGACATGTGTTTTACAATGAGCAGTTCTTC
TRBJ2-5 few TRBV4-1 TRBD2 CASSQASRGEETQYF TGCGCCAGCAGCCAAGCATCGCGGGGGGAAGAGACCCAGTACTTC
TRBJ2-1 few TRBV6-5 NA CASSYQGNEQFF TGTGCCAGCAGTTACCAGGGAAATGAGCAGTTCTTC
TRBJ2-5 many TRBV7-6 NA CASSPRAGYQETQYF TGTGCCAGCAGCCCCCGGGCAGGCTACCAAGAGACCCAGTACTTC
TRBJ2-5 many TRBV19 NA CASSRNQGREMMETQYF TGTGCCAGTAGTCGAAACCAGGGAAGAGAAATGATGGAGACCCAGTACTTC
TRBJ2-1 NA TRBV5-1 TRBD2 CASSLGASGAHEQFF TGCGCCAGCAGCTTGGGGGCTAGCGGGGCCCATGAGCAGTTCTTC
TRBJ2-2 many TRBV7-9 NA CATLTPNTGELFF TGTGCCACTCTTACACCGAACACCGGGGAGCTGTTTTTT
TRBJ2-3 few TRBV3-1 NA CASSQNGVTLTDTQYF TGTGCCAGCAGCCAAAATGGTGTGACGTTGACAGATACGCAGTATTTT
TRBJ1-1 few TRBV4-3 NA CASSQGGGLNTEAFF TGCGCCAGCAGCCAAGGGGGGGGGCTTAACACTGAAGCTTTCTTT
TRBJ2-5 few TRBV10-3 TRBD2 CAISERMGGYQETQYF TGTGCCATCAGTGAACGGATGGGGGGGTACCAAGAGACCCAGTACTTC
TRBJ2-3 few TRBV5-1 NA CASSLAELGTDTQYF TGCGCCAGCAGCTTGGCCGAGTTGGGTACAGATACGCAGTATTTT
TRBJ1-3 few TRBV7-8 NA CASSRSGGDTIYF TGTGCCAGCAGCCGGTCCGGGGGGGACACCATATATTTT